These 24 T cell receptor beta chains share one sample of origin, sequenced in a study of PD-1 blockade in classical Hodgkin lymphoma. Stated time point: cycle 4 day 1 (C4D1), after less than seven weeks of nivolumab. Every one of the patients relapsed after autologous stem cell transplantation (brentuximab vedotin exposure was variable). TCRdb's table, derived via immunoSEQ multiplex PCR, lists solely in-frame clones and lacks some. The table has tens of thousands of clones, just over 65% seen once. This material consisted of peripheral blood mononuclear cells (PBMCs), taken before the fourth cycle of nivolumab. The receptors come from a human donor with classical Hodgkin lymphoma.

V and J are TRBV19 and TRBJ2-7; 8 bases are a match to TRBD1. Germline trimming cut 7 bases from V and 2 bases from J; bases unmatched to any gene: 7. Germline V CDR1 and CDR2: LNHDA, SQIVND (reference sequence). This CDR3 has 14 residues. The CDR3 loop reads CASKSGTGPYEQYF. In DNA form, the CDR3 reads TGTGCCAGTAAATCCGGGACAGGTCCCTACGAGCAGTACTTC. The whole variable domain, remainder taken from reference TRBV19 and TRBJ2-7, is DGGITQSPKYLFRKEGQNVTLSCEQNLNHDAMYWYRQDPGQGLRLIYYSQIVNDFQKGDIAEGYSVSREKKESFPLTVTSAQKNPTAFYLCASKSGTGPYEQYFGPGTRLTVT.

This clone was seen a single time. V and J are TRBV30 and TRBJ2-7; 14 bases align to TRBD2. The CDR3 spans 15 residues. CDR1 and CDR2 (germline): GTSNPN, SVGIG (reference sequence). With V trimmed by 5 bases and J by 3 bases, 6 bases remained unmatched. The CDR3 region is CAWVGTSGGCYEQYF. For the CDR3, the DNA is TGTGCCTGGGTGGGGACTAGCGGGGGCTGCTACGAGCAGTACTTC.

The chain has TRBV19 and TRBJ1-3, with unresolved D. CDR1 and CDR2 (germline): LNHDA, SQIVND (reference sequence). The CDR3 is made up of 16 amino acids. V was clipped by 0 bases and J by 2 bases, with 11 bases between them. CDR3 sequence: CASSIDLERAGNTIYF. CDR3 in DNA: TGTGCCAGTAGTATAGATCTGGAAAGAGCTGGAAACACCATATATTTT.

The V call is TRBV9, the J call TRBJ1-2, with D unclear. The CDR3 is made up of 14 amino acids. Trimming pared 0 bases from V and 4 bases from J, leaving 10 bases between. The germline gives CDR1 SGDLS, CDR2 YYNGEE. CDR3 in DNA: TGTGCCAGCAGCGTAGCTGGGGTTGGCTATGGCTACACCTTC. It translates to CASSVAGVGYGYTF.

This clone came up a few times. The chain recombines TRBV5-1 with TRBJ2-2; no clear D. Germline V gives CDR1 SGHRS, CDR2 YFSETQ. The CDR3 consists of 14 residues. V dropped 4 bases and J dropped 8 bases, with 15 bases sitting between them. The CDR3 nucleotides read TGCGCCAGCAGCCAACAGCTAACTACAGGGGAGCTGTTTTTT. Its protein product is CASSQQLTTGELFF.

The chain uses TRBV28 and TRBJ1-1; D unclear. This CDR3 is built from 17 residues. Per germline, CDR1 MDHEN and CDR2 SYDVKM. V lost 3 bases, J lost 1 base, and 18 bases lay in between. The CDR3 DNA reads TGTGCCAGCAGTTTTAGGGTCAGCTGGGAGGGGAACACTGAAGCTTTCTTT. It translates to CASSFRVSWEGNTEAFF. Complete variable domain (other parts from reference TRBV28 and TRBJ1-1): DVKVTQSSRYLVKRTGEKVFLECVQDMDHENMFWYRQDPGLGLRLIYFSYDVKMKEKGDIPEGYSVSREKKERFSLILESASTNQTSMYLCASSFRVSWEGNTEAFFGQGTRLTVV.

CDR3 sequence: CASSQEETSGYSTDTQYF. The CDR3 DNA reads TGCGCCAGCAGCCAAGAAGAGACTAGCGGATATAGCACAGATACGCAGTATTTT. The genes are TRBV4-1 and TRBJ2-3, with 9 nucleotides matching TRBD2. The length of the CDR3 is 18 residues. Germline assignment: CDR1 MGHRA and CDR2 YSYEKL. The V gene end was trimmed by 0 bases and the J gene end by 0 bases; junction bases not matched to a gene: 7.

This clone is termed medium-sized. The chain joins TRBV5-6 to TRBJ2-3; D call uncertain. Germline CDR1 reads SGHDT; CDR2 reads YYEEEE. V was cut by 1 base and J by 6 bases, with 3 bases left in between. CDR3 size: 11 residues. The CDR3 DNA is TGTGCCAGCAGCTTGTGGGATACGCAGTATTTT. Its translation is CASSLWDTQYF.

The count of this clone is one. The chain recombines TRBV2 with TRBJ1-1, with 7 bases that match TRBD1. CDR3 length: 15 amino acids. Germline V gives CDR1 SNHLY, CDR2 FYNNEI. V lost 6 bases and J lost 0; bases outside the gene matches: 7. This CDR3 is CASSRDSLMNTEAFF. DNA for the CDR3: TGTGCCAGCAGCCGGGACAGCCTCATGAACACTGAAGCTTTCTTT. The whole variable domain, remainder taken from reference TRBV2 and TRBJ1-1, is EPEVTQTPSHQVTQMGQEVILRCVPISNHLYFYWYRQILGQKVEFLVSFYNNEISEKSEIFDDQFSVERPDGSNFTLKIRSTKLEDSAMYFCASSRDSLMNTEAFFGQGTRLTVV.

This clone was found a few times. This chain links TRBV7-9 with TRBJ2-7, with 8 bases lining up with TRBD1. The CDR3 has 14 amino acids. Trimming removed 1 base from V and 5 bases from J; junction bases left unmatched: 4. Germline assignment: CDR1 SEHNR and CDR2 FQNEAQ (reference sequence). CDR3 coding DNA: TGTGCCAGCAGCTTAGAACAGGGGGTCAACGAGCAGTACTTC. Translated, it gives CASSLEQGVNEQYF.

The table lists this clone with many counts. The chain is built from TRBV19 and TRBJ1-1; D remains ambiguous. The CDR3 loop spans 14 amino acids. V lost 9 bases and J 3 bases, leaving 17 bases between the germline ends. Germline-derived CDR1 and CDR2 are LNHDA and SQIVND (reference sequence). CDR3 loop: CASTGVFSDTEAFF. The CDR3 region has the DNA TGTGCCAGCACTGGGGTTTTTAGTGACACTGAAGCTTTCTTT. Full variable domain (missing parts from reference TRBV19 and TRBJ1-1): DGGITQSPKYLFRKEGQNVTLSCEQNLNHDAMYWYRQDPGQGLRLIYYSQIVNDFQKGDIAEGYSVSREKKESFPLTVTSAQKNPTAFYLCASTGVFSDTEAFFGQGTRLTVV.

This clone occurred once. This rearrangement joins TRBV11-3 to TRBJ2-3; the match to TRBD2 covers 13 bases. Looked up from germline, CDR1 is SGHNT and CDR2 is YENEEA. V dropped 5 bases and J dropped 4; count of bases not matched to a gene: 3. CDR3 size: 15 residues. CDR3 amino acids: CASSPGTSGADTQYF. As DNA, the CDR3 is TGTGCCAGCAGCCCCGGGACTAGCGGGGCAGATACGCAGTATTTT.

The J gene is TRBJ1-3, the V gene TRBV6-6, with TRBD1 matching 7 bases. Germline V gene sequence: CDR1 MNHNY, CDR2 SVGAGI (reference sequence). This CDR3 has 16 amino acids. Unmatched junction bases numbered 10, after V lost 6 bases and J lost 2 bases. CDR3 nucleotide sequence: TGTGCCAGCAGCTTTGCGGACAGGCTTGCTGGAAACACCATATATTTT. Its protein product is CASSFADRLAGNTIYF.

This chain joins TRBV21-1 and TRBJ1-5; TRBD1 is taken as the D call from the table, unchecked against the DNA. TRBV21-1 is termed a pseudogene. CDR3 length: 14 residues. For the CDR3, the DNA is TGTGCCAGCAGCAAATACAGGGGGCGTCAGCCCCAGCATTTT. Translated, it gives CASSKYRGRQPQHF.

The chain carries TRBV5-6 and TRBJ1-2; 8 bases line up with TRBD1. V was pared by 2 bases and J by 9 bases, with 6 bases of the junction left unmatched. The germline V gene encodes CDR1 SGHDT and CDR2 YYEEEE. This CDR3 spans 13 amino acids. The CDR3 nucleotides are TGTGCCAGCAGCTTTCGGACAGGGACGAGCTACACCTTC. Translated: CASSFRTGTSYTF. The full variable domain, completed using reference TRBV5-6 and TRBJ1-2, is DAGVTQSPTHLIKTRGQQVTLRCSPKSGHDTVSWYQQALGQGPQFIFQYYEEEERQRGNFPDRFSGHQFPNYSSELNVNALLLGDSALYLCASSFRTGTSYTFGSGTRLTVV.

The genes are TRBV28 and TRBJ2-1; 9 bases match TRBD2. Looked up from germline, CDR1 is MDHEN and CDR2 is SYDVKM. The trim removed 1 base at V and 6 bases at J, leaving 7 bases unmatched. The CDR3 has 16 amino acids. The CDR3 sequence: CASSLFLAGMGNEQFF. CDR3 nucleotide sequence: TGTGCCAGCAGTTTATTTCTAGCGGGAATGGGCAATGAGCAGTTCTTC. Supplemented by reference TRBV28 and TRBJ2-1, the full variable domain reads DVKVTQSSRYLVKRTGEKVFLECVQDMDHENMFWYRQDPGLGLRLIYFSYDVKMKEKGDIPEGYSVSREKKERFSLILESASTNQTSMYLCASSLFLAGMGNEQFFGPGTRLTVL.

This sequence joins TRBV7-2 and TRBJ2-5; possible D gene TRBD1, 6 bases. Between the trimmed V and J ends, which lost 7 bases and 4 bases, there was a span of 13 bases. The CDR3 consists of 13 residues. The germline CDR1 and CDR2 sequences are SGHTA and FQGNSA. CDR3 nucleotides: TGTGCCAGCACCAGGGGACGGGTAGAGACCCAGTACTTC. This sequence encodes CASTRGRVETQYF.

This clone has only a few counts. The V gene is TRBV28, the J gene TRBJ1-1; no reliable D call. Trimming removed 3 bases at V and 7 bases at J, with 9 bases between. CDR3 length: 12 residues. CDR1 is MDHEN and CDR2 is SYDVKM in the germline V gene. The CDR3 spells CASSFGRIEAFF. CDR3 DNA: TGTGCCAGCAGTTTTGGCCGGATTGAAGCTTTCTTT.

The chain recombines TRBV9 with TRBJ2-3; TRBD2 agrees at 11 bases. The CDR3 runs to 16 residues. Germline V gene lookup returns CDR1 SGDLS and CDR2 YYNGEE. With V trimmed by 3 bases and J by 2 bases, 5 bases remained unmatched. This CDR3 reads CASSATSGVFTDTQYF. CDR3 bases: TGTGCCAGCAGCGCGACTAGCGGGGTTTTCACAGATACGCAGTATTTT.

CDR3 coding DNA: TGTGCCAGCAGTTACTTGGGACAGGGTGAAGGCTACACCTTC. As protein: CASSYLGQGEGYTF. V usage is TRBV6-5 and J usage is TRBJ1-2; 9 bases are shared with TRBD1. Germline CDR1 and CDR2: MNHEY and SVGAGI. There are 14 residues in the CDR3. The V and J ends lost 1 base and 8 bases, in that order; junction bases with no gene match: 5.

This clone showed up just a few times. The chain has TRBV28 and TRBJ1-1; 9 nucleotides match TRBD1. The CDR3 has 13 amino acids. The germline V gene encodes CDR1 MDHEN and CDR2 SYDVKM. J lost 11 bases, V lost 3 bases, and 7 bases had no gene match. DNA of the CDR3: TGTGCCAGCAGTTTCACCGGGACAGGGCTGGCTTTCTTT. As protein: CASSFTGTGLAFF.

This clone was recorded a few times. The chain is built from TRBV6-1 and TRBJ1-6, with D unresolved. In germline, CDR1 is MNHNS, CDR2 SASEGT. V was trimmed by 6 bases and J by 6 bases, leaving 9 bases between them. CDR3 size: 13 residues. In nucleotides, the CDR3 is TGTGCCAGCAGCCCGGAAATTAATTCACCCCTCCACTTT. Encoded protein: CASSPEINSPLHF.

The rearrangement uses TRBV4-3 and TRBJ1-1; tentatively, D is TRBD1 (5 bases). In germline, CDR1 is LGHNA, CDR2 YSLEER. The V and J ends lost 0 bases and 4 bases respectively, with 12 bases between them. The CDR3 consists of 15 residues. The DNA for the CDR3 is TGCGCCAGCAGCCAAGATCGTGTGGGGACCACTGAAGCTTTCTTT. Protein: CASSQDRVGTTEAFF.

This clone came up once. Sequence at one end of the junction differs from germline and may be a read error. CDR3 amino acids: CASSVGGGQAGHNF. The CDR3 DNA follows: TGTGCCAGCAGCGTAGGCGGGGGACAGGCCGGGCATAATTTT. The chain employs TRBV9 and TRBJ2-3; tentative D call: TRBD1 (8 bases). Germline values: CDR1 SGDLS, CDR2 YYNGEE. This CDR3 spans 14 amino acids. The full variable domain, in which reference TRBV9 and TRBJ2-3 provide the parts outside the CDR3, is DSGVTQTPKHLITATGQRVTLRCSPRSGDLSVYWYQQSLDQGLQFLIQYYNGEERAKGNILERFSAQQFPDLHSELNLSSLELGDSALYFCASSVGGGQAGHNFGPGTRLTVL.